This TCR beta chain was captured by sequencing in a study of T cells in Graves' hyperthyroidism and ophthalmopathy. The study, taken as a whole, reports: Ophthalmopathy stood apart from stable hyperthyroidism in a 13 V-J model. In validation, the model predicted ophthalmopathy. These predictions came a median 6.5 months before onset.

This clonotype was seen repeatedly, ten times or more. Its antigen remains unknown. Authors of the study amplified TCR beta CDR3 regions from RNA transcripts. HTBI primers drove first-round RT-PCR of the TCR CDR3. TCRdb reprocessed the multiplex PCR reads via MiXCR and lists one record per CDR3 protein. The table has fewer than 700,000 distinct CDR3 sequences, about 15% seen once. This CDR3 has 18 amino acids. With V trimmed by 3 bases and J by 4 bases, 11 bases remained unmatched. Germline assignment: CDR1 DFQATT and CDR2 SNEGSKA (reference sequence). The study left out patients who had uncontrolled infection, other autoimmune disease, pregnancy or lactation. The source of the PBMCs was approximately 9.5 ml of fresh peripheral blood.

This clonotype was sampled from a woman younger than 30 with Graves' ophthalmopathy. This sequence joins TRBV20-1 and TRBJ2-5; 16 bases align to TRBD2. Specimen: blood. The DNA of the CDR3 is TGCAGTGCTAGGGTGCCGGGACTAGCGGGAGGGCCTGGAGAGACCCAGTACTTC. This codes for CSARVPGLAGGPGETQYF.